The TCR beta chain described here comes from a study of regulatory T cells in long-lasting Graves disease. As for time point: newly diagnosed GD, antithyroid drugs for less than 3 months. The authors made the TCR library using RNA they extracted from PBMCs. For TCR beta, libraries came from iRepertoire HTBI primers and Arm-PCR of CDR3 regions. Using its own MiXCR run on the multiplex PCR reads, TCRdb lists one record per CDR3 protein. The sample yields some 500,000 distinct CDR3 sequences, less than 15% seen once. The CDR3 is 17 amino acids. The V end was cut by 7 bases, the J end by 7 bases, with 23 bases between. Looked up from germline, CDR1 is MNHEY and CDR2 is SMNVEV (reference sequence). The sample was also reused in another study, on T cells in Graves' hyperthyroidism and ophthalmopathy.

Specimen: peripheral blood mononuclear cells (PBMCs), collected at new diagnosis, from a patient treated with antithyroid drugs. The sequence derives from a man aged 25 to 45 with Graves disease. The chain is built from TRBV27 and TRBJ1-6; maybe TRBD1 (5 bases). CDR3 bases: TGTGCCAGCACTGACCGAACGACAGTGCCCCGCAATTCACCCCTCCACTTT. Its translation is CASTDRTTVPRNSPLHF.